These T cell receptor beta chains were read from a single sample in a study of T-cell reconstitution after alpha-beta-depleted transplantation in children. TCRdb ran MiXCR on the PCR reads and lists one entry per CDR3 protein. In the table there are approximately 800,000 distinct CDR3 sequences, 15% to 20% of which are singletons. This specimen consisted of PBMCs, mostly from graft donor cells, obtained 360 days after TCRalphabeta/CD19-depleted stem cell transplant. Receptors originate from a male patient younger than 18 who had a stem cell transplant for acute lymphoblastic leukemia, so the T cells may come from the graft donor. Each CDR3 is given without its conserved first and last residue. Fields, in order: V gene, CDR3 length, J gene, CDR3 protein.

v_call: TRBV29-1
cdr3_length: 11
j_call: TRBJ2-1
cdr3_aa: SVSSGPHNEQF

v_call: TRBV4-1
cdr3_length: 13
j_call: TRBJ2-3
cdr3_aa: ASGILPGRKDTQY

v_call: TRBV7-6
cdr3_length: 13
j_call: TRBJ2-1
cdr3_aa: ASRGLAGGANEQF

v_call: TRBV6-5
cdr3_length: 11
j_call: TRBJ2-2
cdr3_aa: ASRPISTGELF

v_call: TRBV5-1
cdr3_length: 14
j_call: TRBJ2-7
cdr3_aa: ASSFADGAGGYEQY

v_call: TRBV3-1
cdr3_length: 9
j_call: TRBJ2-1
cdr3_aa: ASSQGPTGT

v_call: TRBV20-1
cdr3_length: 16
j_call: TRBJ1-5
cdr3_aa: SAADRRGVRSRNQPQH

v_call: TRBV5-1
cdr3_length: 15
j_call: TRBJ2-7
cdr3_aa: ASSMPNRDRGLYEQY

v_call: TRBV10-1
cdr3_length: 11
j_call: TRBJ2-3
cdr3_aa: ASRQAGTDTQY

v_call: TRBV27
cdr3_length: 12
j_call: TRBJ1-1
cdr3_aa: ASSAGQGSVEAF

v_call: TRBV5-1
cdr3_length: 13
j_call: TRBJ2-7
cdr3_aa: ASSLAPDRGYEQY

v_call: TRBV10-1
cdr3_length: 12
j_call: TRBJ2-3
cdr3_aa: ASSRDPFTDTQY

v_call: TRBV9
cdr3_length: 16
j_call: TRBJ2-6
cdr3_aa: ASSVEISRRAGANVLT

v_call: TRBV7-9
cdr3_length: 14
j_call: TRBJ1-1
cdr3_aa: ASSLPPDMVNTEAF

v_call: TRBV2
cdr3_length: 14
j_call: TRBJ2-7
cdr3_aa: ASSEGTSGITYEQY

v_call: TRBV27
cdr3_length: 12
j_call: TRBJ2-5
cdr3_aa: ASSLWGGRETQY

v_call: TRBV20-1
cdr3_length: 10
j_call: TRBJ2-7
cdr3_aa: SARTGAYEQY

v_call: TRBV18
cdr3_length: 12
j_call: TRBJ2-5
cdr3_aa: ASSLHTNGETQY

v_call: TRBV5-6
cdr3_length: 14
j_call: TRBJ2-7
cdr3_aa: ASSLVSGQGYYEQY

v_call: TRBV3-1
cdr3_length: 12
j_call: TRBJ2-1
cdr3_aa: ASSQLSPNNEQF

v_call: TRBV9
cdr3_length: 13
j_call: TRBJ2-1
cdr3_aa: ASSEGRSSYNEQF

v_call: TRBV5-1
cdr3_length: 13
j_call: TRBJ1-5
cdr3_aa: ASSVGQGENQPQH

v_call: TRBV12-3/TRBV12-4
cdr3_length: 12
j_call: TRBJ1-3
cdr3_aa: ASSLGHSGNTIY

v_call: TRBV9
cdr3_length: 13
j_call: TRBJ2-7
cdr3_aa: ASSVEWGLSYEQY

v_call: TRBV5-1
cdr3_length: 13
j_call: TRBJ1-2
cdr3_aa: ASSLVRGGGYGYT

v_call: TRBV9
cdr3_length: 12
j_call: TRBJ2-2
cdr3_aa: ASSVGTLTGELF

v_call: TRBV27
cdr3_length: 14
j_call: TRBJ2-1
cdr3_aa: ASRRRTGGTYDEQF

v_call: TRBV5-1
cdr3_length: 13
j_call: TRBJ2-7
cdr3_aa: ASRQGLAESYEQY

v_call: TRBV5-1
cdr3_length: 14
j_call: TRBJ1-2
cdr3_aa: ASSLAETGVNYGYT

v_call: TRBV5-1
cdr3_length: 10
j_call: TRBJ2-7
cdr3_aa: ASSSESYEQY

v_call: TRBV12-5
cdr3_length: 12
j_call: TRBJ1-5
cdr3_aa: ASGLRDVYQPQH

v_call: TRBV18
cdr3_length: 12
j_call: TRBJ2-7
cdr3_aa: ASSPLKTDYEQY

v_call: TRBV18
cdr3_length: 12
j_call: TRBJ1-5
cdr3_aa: ASSPQGGNQPQH

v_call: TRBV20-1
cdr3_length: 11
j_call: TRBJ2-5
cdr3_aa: SASRPQWETQY

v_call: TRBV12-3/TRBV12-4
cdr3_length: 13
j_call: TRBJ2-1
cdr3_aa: ASRDPGLGAGEQF

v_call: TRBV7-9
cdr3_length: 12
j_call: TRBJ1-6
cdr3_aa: ASSLLYGPSPLH

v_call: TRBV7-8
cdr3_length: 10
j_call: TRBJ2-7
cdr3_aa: ASSLLDHEQY

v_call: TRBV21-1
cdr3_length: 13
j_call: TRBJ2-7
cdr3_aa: ASSSWGGSSYEQY

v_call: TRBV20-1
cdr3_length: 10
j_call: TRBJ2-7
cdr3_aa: SASTSVYEQY

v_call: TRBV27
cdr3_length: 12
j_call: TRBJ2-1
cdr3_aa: ASSWSGSLNEQF

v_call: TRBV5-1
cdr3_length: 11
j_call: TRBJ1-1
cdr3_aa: ASSFRGSTEAF

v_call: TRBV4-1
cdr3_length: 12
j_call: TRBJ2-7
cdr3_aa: ASSQGAGPYEQY

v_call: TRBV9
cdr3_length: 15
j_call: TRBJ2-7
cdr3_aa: ASSFGLAGGGLYEQY

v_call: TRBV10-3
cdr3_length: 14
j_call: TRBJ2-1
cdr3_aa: AISVVGTGVYNEQF

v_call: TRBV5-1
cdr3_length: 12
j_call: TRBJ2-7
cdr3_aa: ASTPRGGAYEQY

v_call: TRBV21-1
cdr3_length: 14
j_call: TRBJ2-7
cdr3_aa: ASSKPCYGSNYEQY

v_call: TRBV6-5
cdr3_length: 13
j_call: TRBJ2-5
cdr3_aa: ASSSYRGKKETQY

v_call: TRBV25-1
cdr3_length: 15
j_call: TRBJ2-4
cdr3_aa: ASSEVGTGFTKNIQY

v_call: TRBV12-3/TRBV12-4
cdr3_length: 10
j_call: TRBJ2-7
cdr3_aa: ASSVHGYEQY

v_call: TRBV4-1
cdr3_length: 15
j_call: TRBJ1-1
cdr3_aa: ASSQERWAGLNTEAF

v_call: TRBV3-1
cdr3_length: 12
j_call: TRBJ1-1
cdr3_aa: ASSQGLLDTEAF

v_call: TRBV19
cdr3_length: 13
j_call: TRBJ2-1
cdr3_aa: ASKPQEAGRNEQF

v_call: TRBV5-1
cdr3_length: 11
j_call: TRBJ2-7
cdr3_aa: ASSLEGIYEQY

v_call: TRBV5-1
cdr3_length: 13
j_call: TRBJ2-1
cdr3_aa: ASSFSLGGGNEQF

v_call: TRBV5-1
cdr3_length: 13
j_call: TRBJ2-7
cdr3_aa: ASSLDATRAYEQY

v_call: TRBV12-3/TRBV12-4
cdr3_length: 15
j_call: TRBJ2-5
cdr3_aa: ASSFPSAGSFAETQY